This T cell receptor beta chain is from a study of regulatory T cells in long-lasting Graves disease (dated by TCRdb to the early 2020s). As for the study more broadly: To count as having persistent Graves' disease, a patient had to have received antithyroid drug treatment for over 5 years with TSH receptor autoantibodies remaining persistently positive. Patients with persistent Graves' disease were compared with patients with newly diagnosed Graves' disease using TCR sequencing and RNA sequencing of peripheral blood. A total of roughly 33 samples underwent TCR sequencing: about 13 from persistent and roughly 20 from newly diagnosed Graves' disease patients. The study was conducted in China and was registered as a clinical trial. Antithyroid drugs had been taken for 8.5 to 11 years on average by persistent Graves' disease patients in the clinical cohort. The research as a whole found: Compared with newly diagnosed patients, patients with persistent Graves' disease had lower TCR Shannon entropy and fewer highly expanded clones, which suggests clonal expansion. Persistent disease showed preferential use of TRBV28, TRBJ1-2 and TRBJ2-5, whereas newly diagnosed disease favored TRBV20-1 and TRBJ2-1. Only the TCR beta chain was sequenced and analyzed. The small sample size was acknowledged by the authors as a limitation that may reduce accuracy. Only peripheral blood was studied, because thyroid tissue, the primary lesion, was inaccessible. More public clonotypes were shared among persistent patients (around 3,000) than among newly diagnosed patients (roughly 1,000).

The germline V and J ends show losses of 10 bases and 5 bases respectively, and no gene match explains 9 bases of the junction. CDR1 and CDR2, looked up from the germline V gene, are SGHTA and FQGNSA. The CDR3 numbers 13 residues from cysteine through phenylalanine. Kept here is only the CDR3 DNA, which spans 39 bases and is read in frame from base 1. The sample's time point label, in plain terms: persistent/refractory GD, antithyroid drugs over 5 years with positive TRAb. For both TCR sequencing and RNA sequencing, RNA was extracted from PBMCs using TRIzol. Graves' disease was diagnosed according to American Thyroid Association guidelines. Recruitment of patients was carried out at an endocrinology department in Xi'an, China. From each patient, approximately 10 milliliters of peripheral blood was collected into an EDTA anticoagulant tube. PBMCs were isolated by Ficoll Paque Plus density gradient separation without further T cell sorting. An Agilent 2100 Bioanalyzer and agarose gel were used to check RNA quality, while a NanoDrop 2000 measured RNA concentration.

Concerning this clonotype itself: It has no known antigen specificity. No per-base quality is available; no much larger clone lies one base away.

Receptor libraries were prepared by multiplex PCR. Reads for this sample came from an Illumina HiSeq 4000. TCR beta libraries were built with iRepertoire HTBI primers and Arm-PCR amplification of CDR3 regions. Gel purification was performed on PCR products prior to sequencing. Processing in the source paper ran as follows. Across samples, roughly 60 TRBV and 15 or so TRBJ segments were identified and used for gene usage analysis of CDR3 amino acid clonotypes. COPE and FqMerger were used to merge filtered high-quality paired reads into contigs. Contigs were aligned with BLAST to IMGT TRBV, TRBD and TRBJ reference genes, and CDR3 was defined per IMGT. Any clonotype with a frequency above 0.1% was classified as a highly expanded clone. Shannon entropy was used to measure repertoire diversity, and the Gini coefficient was used to measure V-J evenness. A clonotype found in more than one individual was treated as public. TCRdb passed the public sequencing reads through fastp at Q25 and MiXCR, retaining productive beta sequences. Identical CDR3 proteins give one entry, which carries the most common genes and DNA. TCRdb's processing, not the authors' own work, is the source of the V and J calls. The sample contains about 460,000 distinct CDR3 sequences, less than 25% of them found a single time. The top ten constitute 13% of the sample.

The sequence is built from TRBV7-2 and TRBJ2-3; 7 junctional bases match TRBD2. The sequencing here drew on peripheral blood mononuclear cells (PBMCs), taken when the disease was refractory, from a patient treated with antithyroid drugs. The clonotype comes from a female donor with Graves disease. The CDR3 protein: CATRGRAKDTQYF. The DNA sequence follows: TGTGCCACCCGAGGGAGGGCGAAAGATACGCAGTATTTT.